This TCR beta chain was retrieved from a study of neoadjuvant anti-PD-1 for oral cavity cancer. Regarding the study as a whole: Non-responders to neoadjuvant nivolumab had significantly more clonal PBMC T cells than responders.

Sequencing was performed with immunoSEQ multiplex PCR; in TCRdb, only in-frame clones are kept and a portion is missing. The table lists tens of thousands of clones, about nine tenths of them singletons. In the case of this clone: Its specificity is unknown.

Time point indicated: after neoadjuvant nivolumab, at surgical resection. Trimming took 0 bases from V and 11 from J, leaving 10 bases between them. Looked up from germline, CDR1 is DFQATT and CDR2 is SNEGSKA (reference sequence). The CDR3 is 11 amino acids. The clonotype originates from a person aged 35-79 years with oral cavity squamous cell carcinoma. The starting material was PBMCs, obtained after nivolumab (anti-PD-1) treatment. The chain is built from TRBV20-1 and TRBJ1-1, with D possibly matching TRBD1 (6 bases). CDR3 coding DNA: TGCAGTGCTAGAGAGGGAGGGGGGGCTTTCTTT. It encodes CSAREGGGAFF.